This T cell receptor beta chain is drawn from a study of vaccination and CD4 T cells after COVID-19. Study-level information: Investigators took post-vaccine samples a median approximately 72 days after dose two, within a range of 14 to 241. Overlapping peptides covering the spike proteins of SARS-CoV-2, HCoV-NL63, HCoV-OC43 and HCoV-229E were added to stimulate cells.

This clonotype was observed a few times. As yet, its antigen is unknown. Trimming took off 2 bases at V and 3 bases at J, with 13 bases between the two ends. Germline CDR1 and CDR2: SGHTA and FQGNSA. The CDR3 extends over 15 amino acids. Oncomine TCR Beta short-read sequencing was applied to DNA from cultured CD4+ T cells. Extraction of genomic DNA was performed on cultured CD4+ T cells. Via MiXCR, TCRdb re-called the PCR reads, giving one row per CDR3 protein. The sample lists under 20,000 distinct CDR3 sequences, roughly 41% seen once, with around 8.3% in the top ten. Treatment described: roughly 10-day PBMC culture with coronavirus spike peptide pools or control peptides (ViraFEST assay). ViraFEST used peptide pools to expand antigen-specific T cells before TCR sequencing.

The chain couples TRBV7-2 to TRBJ1-1; D unclear. Sequenced here: CD4+ T cells from blood, cultured in vitro, sampled after SARS-CoV-2 vaccination. This receptor was identified in a human donor who had recovered from COVID-19. The DNA for the CDR3 is TGTGCCAGCAGCTTAACATTCGCGGACTACACTGAAGCTTTCTTT. This gives the protein CASSLTFADYTEAFF.